This T cell receptor (beta chain) came from a study of blood T cell repertoires in COVID-19. This clone was recorded only once. The authors' processing: Cell counts per sample came from amplifying reference gene primers. Method: immunoSEQ multiplex PCR; TCRdb's copy keeps in-frame clones and lacks some. The DNA was the basis for D and trimming; V, J and clone size are from that table. Of 150,000 to 200,000 clones in the sample, 80% were seen once. The J segment lost 3 bases and the V segment lost 0 bases, leaving 4 bases of the junction unmatched. The CDR3 has 15 residues. The germline V gene encodes CDR1 GTSNPN and CDR2 SVGIG (reference sequence).

The genes are TRBV30 and TRBJ2-3, with TRBD1 matching over 9 bases. This TCR derives from a man between 35 and 55 years old who had recovered from COVID-19. Specimen: PBMCs or T cells enriched from blood (not recorded which). The CDR3 spells CAWSVGTGLTDTQYF. As DNA, the CDR3 is TGTGCCTGGAGTGTAGGGACAGGGTTGACAGATACGCAGTATTTT.